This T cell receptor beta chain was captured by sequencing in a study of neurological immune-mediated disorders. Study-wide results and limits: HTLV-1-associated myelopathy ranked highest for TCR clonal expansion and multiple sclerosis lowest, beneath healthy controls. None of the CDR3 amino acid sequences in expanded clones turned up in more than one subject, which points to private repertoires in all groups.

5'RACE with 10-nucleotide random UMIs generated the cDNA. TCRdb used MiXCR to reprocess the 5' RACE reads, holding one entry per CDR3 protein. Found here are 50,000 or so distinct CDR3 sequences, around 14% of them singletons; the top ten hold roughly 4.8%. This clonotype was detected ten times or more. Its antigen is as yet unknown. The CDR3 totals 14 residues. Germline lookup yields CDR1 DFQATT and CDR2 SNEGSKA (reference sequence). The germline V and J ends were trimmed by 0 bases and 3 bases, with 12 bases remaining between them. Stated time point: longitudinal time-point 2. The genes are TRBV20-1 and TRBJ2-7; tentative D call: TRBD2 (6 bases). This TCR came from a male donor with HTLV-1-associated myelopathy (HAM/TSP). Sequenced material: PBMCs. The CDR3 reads CSARDPRGNYEQYF. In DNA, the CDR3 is TGCAGTGCTAGAGATCCCCGGGGGAACTACGAGCAGTACTTC.